One and the same sample provided the 19 T cell receptor beta chains below, sequenced in a study of blood T cell repertoires in COVID-19. The repertoire was sequenced with immunoSEQ multiplex PCR; TCRdb's copy has only in-frame clones and lacks some. The table records around 85,000 clones, roughly nine tenths of them present only once. The sequenced sample consisted of peripheral blood. These receptors originate from a man between 60 and 75 years old with acute or convalescent COVID-19.

This chain joins TRBV13 and TRBJ2-7; perhaps TRBD2 as D (6 bases). V was cut by 5 bases and J by 0 bases, with 14 bases left in between. Germline values: CDR1 PRHDT, CDR2 FYEKMQ (reference sequence). This CDR3 region has 15 residues. As DNA, the CDR3 is TGTGCCAGCAGCACGTCTAGCGCCAACTCCTACGAGCAGTACTTC. Its translation: CASSTSSANSYEQYF.

The genes are TRBV4-3 and TRBJ2-1, with 7 positions matching TRBD1. Losses at the gene ends were 4 bases for V and 6 bases for J; bases not matched to a gene: 15. The germline CDR1 and CDR2 sequences are LGHNA and YSLEER. The CDR3 spans 17 residues. The CDR3 bases are TGCGCCAGCAGCCTCCAAAAGAGGGGGCCCAGCGGCAATGAGCAGTTCTTC. Encoded protein: CASSLQKRGPSGNEQFF.

The chain uses TRBV6-5 and TRBJ2-3, with TRBD2 as a possible D gene (6 bases). This CDR3 contains 12 residues. V shed 8 bases and J shed 5 bases, with 11 bases lying between them. The germline V gene encodes CDR1 MNHEY and CDR2 SVGAGI. As DNA, the CDR3 is TGTGCCAGCCGGGACTCTCTAGATACGCAGTATTTT. Translation gives CASRDSLDTQYF.

The chain recombines TRBV4-1 with TRBJ2-7; a possible D gene is TRBD2 (5 bases). The CDR3 loop spans 14 amino acids. Germline V CDR1 and CDR2: MGHRA, YSYEKL. Trimming removed 1 base from V and 4 bases from J, with 11 bases in between. CDR3 DNA sequence: TGCGCCAGCAGCCAAGTAGAGGGAAGTTACGAGCAGTACTTC. It encodes CASSQVEGSYEQYF.

This clone appeared once. The chain recombines TRBV12-5 with TRBJ2-2, with D possibly matching TRBD2 (5 bases). Per germline, CDR1 LGHNT and CDR2 FRNRAP. The germline V and J ends were trimmed by 5 bases and 4 bases, with 14 bases remaining between them. This CDR3 comprises 15 residues. The CDR3, as DNA: TGTGCTAGTGGTCGATCGGGAATGGGCACCGGGGAGCTGTTTTTT. As protein: CASGRSGMGTGELFF.

The rearrangement links TRBV6-5 to TRBJ1-2; no clear D gene. Per germline, CDR1 MNHEY and CDR2 SVGAGI. The V end was cut by 7 bases, the J end by 8 bases, with 14 bases between. The CDR3 extends over 12 amino acids. The CDR3 DNA follows: TGTGCCAGCACGAGCCCCACCTACGGCTACACCTTC. This encodes CASTSPTYGYTF.

The chain recombines TRBV18 with TRBJ2-3, with 7 positions matching TRBD1. The CDR3 covers 15 residues. The ends lost 1 base at V and 2 bases at J; junction bases unmatched: 3. Germline assignment: CDR1 KGHSH and CDR2 LQKENI. The CDR3 bases are TGTGCCAGCTCACCACGGGGACAGTCCACAGATACGCAGTATTTT. Its protein product is CASSPRGQSTDTQYF.

This clone was counted a single time. The chain links TRBV6-5 to TRBJ2-2; 9 bases agree with TRBD1. The CDR3 covers 14 residues. The trim removed 7 bases at V and 6 bases at J, leaving 6 bases unmatched. Germline CDR1 is MNHEY and CDR2 is SVGAGI. CDR3 nucleotide sequence: TGTGCCAGCACTTATCGACAGGGGGCCGGGGAGCTGTTTTTT. Residues: CASTYRQGAGELFF.

The chain has TRBV27 and TRBJ2-1; 7 nucleotides align to TRBD1. The CDR3 totals 15 residues. Per germline, CDR1 MNHEY and CDR2 SMNVEV (reference sequence). V dropped 5 bases and J dropped 4; count of bases not matched to a gene: 8. The CDR3 DNA reads as TGTGCCAGCAGTCCGGGACAGATTACGTACAATGAGCAGTTCTTC. Its protein is CASSPGQITYNEQFF.

V and J are TRBV4-3 and TRBJ2-5, with no clear D. V lost 1 base and J 2 bases, leaving 8 bases between the germline ends. The CDR3 is made up of 14 amino acids. CDR1 is LGHNA, CDR2 YSLEER, per germline. DNA of the CDR3: TGCGCCAGCAGCCAAGGTATATCGCAAGAGACCCAGTACTTC. Residues: CASSQGISQETQYF.

The CDR3 reads CASSQGGQRGGRETQYF. Here the CDR3 DNA reads TGCGCCAGCAGCCAAGGCGGCCAGCGGGGGGGCCGGGAGACCCAGTACTTC. This chain joins TRBV4-3 and TRBJ2-5; 10 bases align to TRBD2. This CDR3 region has 17 residues. Germline-derived CDR1 and CDR2 are LGHNA and YSLEER. Germline trimming cut 1 base from V and 5 bases from J; bases unmatched to any gene: 10.

The chain links TRBV7-2 to TRBJ2-3; D ambiguous. V was trimmed by 0 bases and J by 6 bases, leaving 10 bases between them. Per the germline V gene, CDR1 is SGHTA and CDR2 is FQGNSA. The CDR3 runs 14 residues. CDR3 residues: CASSLAYNTDTQYF. Written as DNA, the CDR3 is TGTGCCAGCAGCTTAGCGTACAACACGGATACGCAGTATTTT.

The genes are TRBV29-1 and TRBJ1-1, with D hard to call. This CDR3 contains 14 residues. The V gene lost 4 bases and the J gene lost 1 base, with 13 bases spanning the gap. From germline, CDR1 is SQVTM and CDR2 ANQGSEA. This CDR3 reads CSVVAQAGNTEAFF. In DNA, the CDR3 is TGCAGCGTTGTTGCGCAGGCGGGGAACACTGAAGCTTTCTTT.

The table lists this clone with a count of one. V is TRBV12-3 or TRBV12-4 and J is TRBJ1-1; the D is unclear. The germline V and J ends were trimmed by 8 bases and 1 base, with 11 bases remaining between them. The CDR3 runs 13 residues. DNA for the CDR3: TGTGCCAGCCGAGGCCTTCCGAACACTGAAGCTTTCTTT. Its protein product is CASRGLPNTEAFF.

The chain employs TRBV3-1 (or the pseudogene TRBV3-2) and TRBJ2-1; 13 bases are a match to TRBD2. V lost 4 bases to trimming and J lost 7 bases; unmatched junction nucleotides: 10. Germline V gene sequence: CDR1 LGHDT, CDR2 YNNKEL (reference sequence). The CDR3 length is 17 residues. The CDR3 region is CASSPLAGGLLGNEQFF. In DNA, the CDR3 is TGTGCCAGCAGCCCACTAGCGGGGGGGCTCCTTGGGAATGAGCAGTTCTTC.

This clone was detected only once. The junction and the germline gene differ at one end; a read error may be behind it. This sequence joins TRBV11-2 and TRBJ2-7; 14 bases fit TRBD2. The CDR3 has 14 residues. Per germline, CDR1 SGHAT and CDR2 FQNNGV. The CDR3 protein is CASSPGLAGGASHF. The CDR3 DNA reads as TGTGCCAGCAGCCCAGGACTAGCGGGGGGCGCGTCTCACTTC.

The CDR3 reads CASRGPGSPDTQYF. The CDR3 region has the DNA TGTGCCAGCAGGGGTCCAGGGTCCCCAGATACGCAGTATTTT. The V gene is TRBV2, the J gene TRBJ2-3, with D possibly being TRBD1 (5 bases). CDR1 and CDR2 from the germline V gene are SNHLY and FYNNEI. CDR3 length: 14 amino acids. V gave up 6 bases and J gave up 4 bases, with 14 bases separating them.

J is TRBJ2-7 and V is TRBV10-2; D unclear. V dropped 4 bases and J dropped 5 bases, with 6 bases sitting between them. This CDR3 spans 11 amino acids. Germline CDR1 WSHSY, CDR2 SAAADI. CDR3 sequence reads: CASSGGDEQYF. DNA for the CDR3: TGCGCCAGCAGTGGCGGAGACGAGCAGTACTTC.

The chain combines TRBV2 with TRBJ1-1; 12 positions agree with TRBD1. V lost 6 bases and J lost 6; bases outside the gene matches: 8. Germline CDR1 SNHLY, CDR2 FYNNEI. The CDR3 is 15 residues long. The CDR3: CASSAGTGGVAEAFF. Here the CDR3 DNA reads TGTGCCAGCAGCGCCGGGACAGGGGGCGTCGCTGAAGCTTTCTTT. The whole variable domain, remainder taken from reference TRBV2 and TRBJ1-1, is EPEVTQTPSHQVTQMGQEVILRCVPISNHLYFYWYRQILGQKVEFLVSFYNNEISEKSEIFDDQFSVERPDGSNFTLKIRSTKLEDSAMYFCASSAGTGGVAEAFFGQGTRLTVV.